The clone carrying this T cell receptor beta chain was detected only a few times. What it binds is not known. The source of the sample is a study of graft-versus-host responses after intestinal transplantation. Study findings and constraints: GvH clones were found in recipient marrow; some appeared first in ileum or blood. Early after transplant, HvG clones declined as circulating GvH clones peaked.

Profiled with immunoSEQ multiplex PCR; TCRdb holds only in-frame clones, not every one. Of over 65,000 clones listed, approximately 90% are singletons. The clonotype comes from a human donor who was the organ donor for an intestinal transplant. The specimen comprised unstimulated CD8+ T cells sorted from spleen or lymph node cells, sampled before transplant.

CDR3 residues: CSVEGTPGQSFSYEQYF. The DNA of the CDR3 is TGCAGCGTTGAAGGGACCCCGGGACAGTCCTTCTCCTACGAGCAGTACTTC. The chain couples TRBV29-1 to TRBJ2-7; 7 positions agree with TRBD1. Germline trimming cut 1 base from V and 0 bases from J; bases unmatched to any gene: 12. CDR3 size: 17 residues. Germline V CDR1 and CDR2: SQVTM, ANQGSEA.